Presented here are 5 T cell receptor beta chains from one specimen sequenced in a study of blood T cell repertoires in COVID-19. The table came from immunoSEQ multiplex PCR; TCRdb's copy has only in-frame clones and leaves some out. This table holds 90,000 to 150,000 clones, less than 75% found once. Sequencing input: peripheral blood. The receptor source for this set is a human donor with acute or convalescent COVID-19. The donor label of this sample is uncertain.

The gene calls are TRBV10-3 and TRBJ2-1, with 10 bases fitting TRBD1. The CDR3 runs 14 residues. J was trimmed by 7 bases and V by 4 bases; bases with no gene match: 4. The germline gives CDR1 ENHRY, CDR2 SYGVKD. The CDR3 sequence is CAISGDRGRNEQFF. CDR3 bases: TGTGCCATCAGTGGGGACAGGGGTAGGAATGAGCAGTTCTTC.

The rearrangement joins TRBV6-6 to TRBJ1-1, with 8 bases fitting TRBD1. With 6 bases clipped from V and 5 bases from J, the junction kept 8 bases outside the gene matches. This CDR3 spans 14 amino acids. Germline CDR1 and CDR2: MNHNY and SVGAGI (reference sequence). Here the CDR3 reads CASSRQGAGTEAFF. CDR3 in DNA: TGTGCCAGCAGCCGTCAGGGGGCGGGAACTGAAGCTTTCTTT.

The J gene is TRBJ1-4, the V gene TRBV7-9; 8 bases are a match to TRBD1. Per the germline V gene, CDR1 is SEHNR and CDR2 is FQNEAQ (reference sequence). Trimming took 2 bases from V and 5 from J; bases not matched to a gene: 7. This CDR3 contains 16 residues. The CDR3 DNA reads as TGTGCCAGCAGCTTAATGCGGACAGGGCGGAATGAAAAACTGTTTTTT. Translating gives CASSLMRTGRNEKLFF.

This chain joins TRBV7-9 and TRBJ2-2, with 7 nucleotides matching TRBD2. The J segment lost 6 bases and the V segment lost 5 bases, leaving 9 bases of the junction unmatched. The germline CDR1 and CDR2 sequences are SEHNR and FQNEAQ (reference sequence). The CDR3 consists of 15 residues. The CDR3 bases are TGTGCCAGCAGCCTCGCGCGCGGGGGTGCCGGGGAGCTGTTTTTT. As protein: CASSLARGGAGELFF.

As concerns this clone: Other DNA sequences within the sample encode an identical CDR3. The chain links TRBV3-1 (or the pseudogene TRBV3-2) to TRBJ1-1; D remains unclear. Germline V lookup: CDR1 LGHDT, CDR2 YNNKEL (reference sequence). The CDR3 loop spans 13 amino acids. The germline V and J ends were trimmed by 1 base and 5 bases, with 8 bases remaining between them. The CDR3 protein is CASSQGRVTEAFF. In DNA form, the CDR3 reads TGTGCCAGCAGCCAAGGTCGGGTTACTGAAGCTTTCTTT.